Only a few counts were recorded for the clone carrying this T cell receptor beta chain. This entry comes from a study of identical twins. CDR3 size: 14 residues. CDR1 and CDR2 (germline): MNHEY, SMNVEV (reference sequence). The V gene lost 2 bases and the J gene lost 4 bases, with 12 bases spanning the gap. Unique molecular identifiers were present on the cDNA, and a universal primer site came from template switching. TCRdb passed the 5' RACE reads through MiXCR, listing each CDR3 protein once. The data contain 1.5 million or so distinct CDR3 sequences, 32% of them singletons. Sequenced material: cord blood. The origin of this receptor is a newborn girl in good health. The chain carries TRBV27 and TRBJ2-7; the D gene is possibly TRBD1 (5 bases). The CDR3 nucleotides read TGTGCCAGCAGTTTAGCCAGGGATGGATACGAGCAGTACTTC. Protein product: CASSLARDGYEQYF.